The rows below give T cell receptor beta chains drawn from one sample of a study of post-analysis software for immune sequencing data. TCRdb redid the calling of the PCR reads with MiXCR, one entry per CDR3 protein. The data show about 800,000 distinct CDR3 sequences, about 32% seen once. Material for sequencing was blood. These receptors all come from a girl between 5 and 17 years old with multiple sclerosis. CDR3s include the opening cysteine and the closing phenylalanine or tryptophan. The size field is filled for only some rows; it gives once, few, many or a size class.

CDR3aa: CASNNPRETQYF
v_gene: TRBV6-1
abundance: .
j_gene: TRBJ2-5

CDR3aa: CASSPMGLADTGELFF
v_gene: TRBV4-2
abundance: few
j_gene: TRBJ2-2

CDR3aa: CASSLSISQERQYF
v_gene: TRBV7-7
abundance: few
j_gene: TRBJ2-7

CDR3aa: CSARSRLAGGRYEQFF
v_gene: TRBV20-1
abundance: few
j_gene: TRBJ2-1

CDR3aa: CASDRGYSYEQYF
v_gene: TRBV7-2
abundance: many
j_gene: TRBJ2-7

CDR3aa: CSVDGAHNEQFF
v_gene: TRBV29-1
abundance: many
j_gene: TRBJ2-1

CDR3aa: CASTEGQGAANEQFF
v_gene: TRBV6-1
abundance: few
j_gene: TRBJ2-1

CDR3aa: CASSSGVRGGRNEQFF
v_gene: TRBV7-2
abundance: many
j_gene: TRBJ2-1

CDR3aa: CASSELYGRRSPLHF
v_gene: TRBV6-1
abundance: .
j_gene: TRBJ1-6

CDR3aa: CSVEGGLAGLYEQYF
v_gene: TRBV29-1
abundance: many
j_gene: TRBJ2-7

CDR3aa: CASSPETGRNEKLFF
v_gene: TRBV9
abundance: .
j_gene: TRBJ1-4

CDR3aa: CASNKDTGASSGELFF
v_gene: TRBV5-1
abundance: .
j_gene: TRBJ2-2

CDR3aa: CASSPRGGQNTEAFF
v_gene: TRBV7-9
abundance: .
j_gene: TRBJ1-1

CDR3aa: CSAGGGSRRGETQYF
v_gene: TRBV29-1
abundance: .
j_gene: TRBJ2-5

CDR3aa: CSARPPGEETQYF
v_gene: TRBV20-1
abundance: few
j_gene: TRBJ2-5

CDR3aa: CASRPGHSGANVLTF
v_gene: TRBV6-2/TRBV6-3
abundance: few
j_gene: TRBJ2-6